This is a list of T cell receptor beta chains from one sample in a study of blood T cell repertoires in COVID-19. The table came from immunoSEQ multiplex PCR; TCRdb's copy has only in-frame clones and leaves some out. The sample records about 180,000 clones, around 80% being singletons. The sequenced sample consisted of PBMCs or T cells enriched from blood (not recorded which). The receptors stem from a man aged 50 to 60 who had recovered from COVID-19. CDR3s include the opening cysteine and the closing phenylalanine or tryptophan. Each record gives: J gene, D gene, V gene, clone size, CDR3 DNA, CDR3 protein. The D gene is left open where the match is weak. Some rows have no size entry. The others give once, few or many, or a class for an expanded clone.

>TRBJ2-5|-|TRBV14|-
TGTGCCAGCAGCGCCAGGGTGGCTAATATCTTCCAAGAGACCCAGTACTTC
CASSARVANIFQETQYF
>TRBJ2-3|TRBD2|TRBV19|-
TGTGCCAGTAAAAAGACTAGCGGGGGCAACACAGATACGCAGTATTTT
CASKKTSGGNTDTQYF
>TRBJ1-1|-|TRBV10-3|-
TGTGCCATCAGTGAGAAAGCGACTGAAGCTTTCTTT
CAISEKATEAFF
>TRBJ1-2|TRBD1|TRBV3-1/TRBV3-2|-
TGTGCCAGCAGCCCATATTTCCGACAGGGGGATAACTATGGCTACACCTTC
CASSPYFRQGDNYGYTF
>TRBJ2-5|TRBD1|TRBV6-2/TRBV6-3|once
TGTGCCAGCAGTTACTGGGACAGGGTAGGGGAGACCCAGTACTTC
CASSYWDRVGETQYF
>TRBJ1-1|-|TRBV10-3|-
TGTGCCACCTCCTACGGGAACACTGAAGCTTTCTTT
CATSYGNTEAFF
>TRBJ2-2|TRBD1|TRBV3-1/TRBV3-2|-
TGTGCCAGCAGCCAATTGGGGACAGGGAACACCGGGGAGCTGTTTTTT
CASSQLGTGNTGELFF
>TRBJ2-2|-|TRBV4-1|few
TGCGCCAGCAGCCAAGGTCGACCGGGTACCGGGGAGCTGTTTTTT
CASSQGRPGTGELFF
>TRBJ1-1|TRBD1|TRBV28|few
TGTGCCAGCAGTTACCGGGACAGGGGGCGCGGCACTGAAGCTTTCTTT
CASSYRDRGRGTEAFF
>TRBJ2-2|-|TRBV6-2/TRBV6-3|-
TGTGCCAGCAGTTACTCAGGGAGGAACACCGGGGAGCTGTTTTTT
CASSYSGRNTGELFF
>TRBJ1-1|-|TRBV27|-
TGTGCCAGCAGTTTATATAGCGGATTGAACACTGAAGCTTTCTTT
CASSLYSGLNTEAFF
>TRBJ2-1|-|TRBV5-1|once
TGCGCCAGCAGCTTGGATTTGGGGGGACGGCAGTTCTTC
CASSLDLGGRQFF
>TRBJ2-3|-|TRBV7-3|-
TGTGCCAGCAGCTCAGAGGACTTTTCCAGAGATACGCAGTATTTT
CASSSEDFSRDTQYF
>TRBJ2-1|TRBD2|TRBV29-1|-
TGCAGCGTTGTAGGGCTAGCGGGGGGTGAGCAGTTCTTC
CSVVGLAGGEQFF
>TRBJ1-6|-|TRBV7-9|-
TGTGCCAGCAGCCCCCCGGCGGGGAATTCACCCCTCCACTTT
CASSPPAGNSPLHF
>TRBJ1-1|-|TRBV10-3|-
TGTGCCATCAGGTCTTCCGGGGACATTAACACTGAAGCTTTCTTT
CAIRSSGDINTEAFF
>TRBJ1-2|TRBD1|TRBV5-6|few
TGTGCCAGCAGCTTTGACAGGGGGAATAACTATGGCTACACCTTC
CASSFDRGNNYGYTF
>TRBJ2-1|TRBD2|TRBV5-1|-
TGCGCCAGCAGCTTGCTCACTAGCGACAATGAGCAGTTCTTC
CASSLLTSDNEQFF
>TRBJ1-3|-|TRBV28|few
TGTGCCAGCAGTTTGGACCGGGGGGGGGCTGGAAACACCATATATTTT
CASSLDRGGAGNTIYF
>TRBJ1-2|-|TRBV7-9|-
TGTGCCAGCAGCCCCTACTCGACTGTTAACTATGGCTACACCTTC
CASSPYSTVNYGYTF
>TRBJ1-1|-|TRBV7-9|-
TGTGCCAGCAGCCGGGCTGCGAGAGGGGCTTTCTTT
CASSRAARGAFF
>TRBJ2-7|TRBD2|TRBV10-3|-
TGTGCCATCAGTGGCAGCGGGGGGGCCCGCGAGCAGTACTTC
CAISGSGGAREQYF
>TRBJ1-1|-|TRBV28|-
TGTGCCAGCAGTAACTATCGGACAGACATGAACACTGAAGCTTTCTTT
CASSNYRTDMNTEAFF
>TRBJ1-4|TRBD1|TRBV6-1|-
TGTGCCAGCAGTGAATACAGGGGAAGGAATGAAAAACTGTTTTTT
CASSEYRGRNEKLFF
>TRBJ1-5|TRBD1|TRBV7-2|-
TGTGCCAGCAGCCTGCGACAGGGGAATCAGCCCCAGCATTTT
CASSLRQGNQPQHF
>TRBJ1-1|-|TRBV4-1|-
TGCGCCAGCAGCCATGTATTGGGGCGCGAGGAAGCTTTCTTT
CASSHVLGREEAFF
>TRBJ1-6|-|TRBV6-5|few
TGTGCCAGCAGTTACGACAGAAACAATTCACCCCTCCACTTT
CASSYDRNNSPLHF
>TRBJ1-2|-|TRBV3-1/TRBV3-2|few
TGTGCCAGCAGCCCGGGTGAGAGGAATAACTATGGCTACACCTTC
CASSPGERNNYGYTF
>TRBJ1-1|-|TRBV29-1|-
TGCAGCGTTGAAGGCTCGGGAAACACTGAAGCTTTCTTT
CSVEGSGNTEAFF
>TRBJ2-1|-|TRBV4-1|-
TGCGCCAGCAGCTCCTACCCCGGGACATCCTCCAGCTCCTACAATGAGCAGTTCTTC
CASSSYPGTSSSSYNEQFF
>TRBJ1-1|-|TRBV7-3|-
TGTGCCAGCAGCTCGAGATGGAACACTGAAGCTTTCTTT
CASSSRWNTEAFF
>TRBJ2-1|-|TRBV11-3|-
TGTGCCAGCAGCCCTGGGGGGGCGCGAGTCAATGAGCAGTTCTTC
CASSPGGARVNEQFF
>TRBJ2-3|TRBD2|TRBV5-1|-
TGCGCCAGCAGCTTGCTTGCGGGGGATACAGATACGCAGTATTTT
CASSLLAGDTDTQYF
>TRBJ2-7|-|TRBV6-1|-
TGTGCCAGCAGTGAATTAGCAGGGGCCGAGCAGTACTTC
CASSELAGAEQYF
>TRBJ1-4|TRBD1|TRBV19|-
TGTGCCAGTAGTCGAAGGGGGCTCTTGGTAACGGCTAATGAAAAACTGTTTTTT
CASSRRGLLVTANEKLFF
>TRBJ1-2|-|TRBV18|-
TGTGCCAGCTCACCTATAGCGGACTCTAACTATGGCTACACCTTC
CASSPIADSNYGYTF
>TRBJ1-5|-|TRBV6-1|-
TGTGCCAGCAGTGAAGGAGGGTTGGGTCTTCAGCCCCAGCATTTT
CASSEGGLGLQPQHF
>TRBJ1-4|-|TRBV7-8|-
TGTGCCAGCAGCCCCTACAATGAAAAACTGTTTTTT
CASSPYNEKLFF
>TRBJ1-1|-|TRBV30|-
TGTGCCTGGAGTCGAAGGACAGAAGCTTTCTTT
CAWSRRTEAFF
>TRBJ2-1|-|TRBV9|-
TGTGCCAGCAGCCGTGGGCAGGGGACGTACAATGAGCAGTTCTTC
CASSRGQGTYNEQFF
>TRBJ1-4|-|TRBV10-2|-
TGCGCCAGCAGTGAGTCCACAGGGTTCCAGAATGAAAAACTGTTTTTT
CASSESTGFQNEKLFF
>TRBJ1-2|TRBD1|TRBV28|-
TGTGCCAGCAGCCTCGGGACAGGGGGCCCCTACCTCTATGGCTACACCTTC
CASSLGTGGPYLYGYTF
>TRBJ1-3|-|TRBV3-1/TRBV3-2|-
TGTGCCAGCAGCCAAGAACTAACCTCTGGAAACACCATATATTTT
CASSQELTSGNTIYF